The rows below give T cell receptor beta chains drawn from one sample of a study of beta chain features in type 1 diabetes. Sequencing used immunoSEQ multiplex PCR; TCRdb keeps in-frame clones, though not all of them. The profile covers 900,000 or so clones, with roughly a sixth appearing a single time and around 0.02% taken by the ten largest. Sequenced sample: naive CD4+ T cells from blood. The receptors derive from a woman aged 18-29 years in good health. The conserved cysteine and the conserved F or W are not part of the CDR3 here.

TRBV4-2,TRBJ1-5,ASSQEGSQPQH
TRBV6-1,TRBJ2-2,ASSGQGGLTYTGELF
TRBV15,TRBJ1-5,ATSRASLSPQH
TRBV19,TRBJ1-5,ASSMGGYQPQH
TRBV7-2,TRBJ1-1,ASSSHHRGITEAF
TRBV4-3,TRBJ2-7,ASSQTGTPEQY
TRBV10-2,TRBJ1-1,ASISRWNTEAF
TRBV10-3,TRBJ1-3,AISQTGNTIY
TRBV6-5,TRBJ2-3,ASSYSADYWGTQY
TRBV10-3,TRBJ2-5,AISVGQGSKETQY
TRBV20-1,TRBJ1-1,SADENTEAF
TRBV10-3,TRBJ2-5,AISEKTGPRETQY
TRBV7-9,TRBJ2-7,ASSHEFGEQY
TRBV5-4,TRBJ2-3,ASSRGQGIVDTQY
TRBV27,TRBJ2-7,ASRPRTGAYEQY
TRBV5-1,TRBJ2-1,ASSRGTSGSGDEQF
TRBV27,TRBJ2-7,ASSPTSHYEQY
TRBV7-2,TRBJ2-1,ASSLGWRLTYNEQF
TRBV6-6,TRBJ2-7,ASSPTSGTGWDEQY
TRBV7-9,TRBJ2-7,ASSLTPGSGHEQY
TRBV6-1,TRBJ2-1,ASSDGQYYSYNEQF
TRBV7-9,TRBJ2-7,ASRGLGLNEQY
TRBV28,TRBJ1-1,ASSPGGNTEAF
TRBV9,TRBJ2-1,ASSVAPVLGNEQF
TRBV7-2,TRBJ2-3,ASSSGAYTDTQY
TRBV7-2,TRBJ2-3,ASSLAREDTQY
TRBV6-5,TRBJ1-3,ATRVGGLSGNTIY
TRBV2,TRBJ2-2,ASIKAPGELF
TRBV28,TRBJ2-7,ASSDSTTYEQY
TRBV6-6,TRBJ1-5,ASRDRQANEGPQH
TRBV5-4,TRBJ2-3,ASSESGRAVDTQY
TRBV4-2,NA,ASSQAGANEQY
TRBV21-1,TRBJ2-3,ASSKGGPLANTSDTQY
TRBV7-2,TRBJ2-1,ASSLGPTSGGYNEQF
TRBV11-2,TRBJ2-1,ASSLDRPNLNEQF
TRBV21-1,TRBJ2-2,ASSGLAGENTGELF
TRBV7-2,TRBJ2-7,ASSPQGGLAAYEQY
TRBV5-1,TRBJ2-7,ASSLVGQTYEQY
TRBV7-8,TRBJ2-1,ASSLLVRMSSYNEQF
TRBV15,TRBJ2-1,ATSRAGSYNEQF
TRBV7-2,TRBJ2-5,ASNRDSPQTQY
TRBV18,TRBJ1-2,ASSPDYFYGYT
TRBV7-2,TRBJ2-7,ASSPRGNSYEQY
TRBV19,TRBJ2-7,ASSIRGRRYEQY